These T cell receptor beta chains were read from a single sample in a study of blood T cell repertoires in COVID-19. The method was immunoSEQ multiplex PCR; TCRdb's version includes in-frame clones alone and lacks a portion of them. The sample lists tens of thousands of clones, roughly 90% occurring once. Source material: peripheral blood. Receptors were obtained from a man in his sixties or seventies with active or convalescent COVID-19. The CDR3 runs from the conserved cysteine through the conserved F or W. D genes are given only for firm matches. Part of the rows lack a size; the others show once, few, many or a class for expanded clones.

D gene: TRBD1
J gene: TRBJ2-1
CDR3 length: 11
V gene: TRBV2
clone size: -
CDR3 protein: CASSEWDRAIF
CDR3 DNA: TGTGCCAGCAGTGAGTGGGACAGGGCGATCTTC

D gene: -
J gene: TRBJ2-1
CDR3 length: 11
V gene: TRBV20-1
clone size: -
CDR3 protein: CSARTLGEQFF
CDR3 DNA: TGCAGTGCACGGACTCTGGGTGAGCAGTTCTTC

D gene: TRBD1
J gene: TRBJ1-1
CDR3 length: 17
V gene: TRBV9
clone size: -
CDR3 protein: CASNFIGQADGNTEAFF
CDR3 DNA: TGTGCCAGCAACTTTATAGGACAGGCGGATGGGAACACTGAAGCTTTCTTT

D gene: -
J gene: TRBJ2-7
CDR3 length: 14
V gene: TRBV28
clone size: -
CDR3 protein: CASRSRTGSYEQYF
CDR3 DNA: TGTGCCAGCAGATCCCGGACTGGCTCCTACGAGCAGTACTTC

D gene: TRBD1
J gene: TRBJ1-1
CDR3 length: 16
V gene: TRBV14
clone size: -
CDR3 protein: CASSQDTWTGLTEAFF
CDR3 DNA: TGTGCCAGCAGCCAAGATACGTGGACAGGGCTCACTGAAGCTTTCTTT

D gene: TRBD2
J gene: TRBJ2-1
CDR3 length: 15
V gene: TRBV6-5
clone size: once
CDR3 protein: CASKRLADPYNEQFF
CDR3 DNA: TGTGCCAGCAAACGACTAGCTGACCCTTACAATGAGCAGTTCTTC

D gene: -
J gene: TRBJ2-1
CDR3 length: 14
V gene: TRBV5-1
clone size: -
CDR3 protein: CASSWAGEIGEQFF
CDR3 DNA: TGCGCCAGCAGCTGGGCAGGGGAGATAGGGGAGCAGTTCTTC

D gene: TRBD1
J gene: TRBJ2-1
CDR3 length: 14
V gene: TRBV19
clone size: once
CDR3 protein: CASKPLHRGDEQFF
CDR3 DNA: TGTGCCTCGAAACCCCTACACAGGGGTGATGAGCAGTTCTTC

D gene: -
J gene: TRBJ2-7
CDR3 length: 12
V gene: TRBV5-5
clone size: -
CDR3 protein: CASSISFAEQYF
CDR3 DNA: TGTGCCAGCAGCATTAGTTTTGCCGAGCAGTACTTC

D gene: -
J gene: TRBJ1-4
CDR3 length: 14
V gene: TRBV7-9
clone size: -
CDR3 protein: CASSLGGPDEKLFF
CDR3 DNA: TGTGCCAGCAGCTTAGGTGGTCCGGATGAAAAACTGTTTTTT

D gene: -
J gene: TRBJ2-1
CDR3 length: 17
V gene: TRBV30
clone size: -
CDR3 protein: CAWSPKVTFKGGNEQFF
CDR3 DNA: TGTGCCTGGAGTCCCAAGGTTACGTTTAAGGGAGGCAATGAGCAGTTCTTC

D gene: TRBD2
J gene: TRBJ2-7
CDR3 length: 14
V gene: TRBV30
clone size: -
CDR3 protein: CAWSQLANSYEQYF
CDR3 DNA: TGTGCCTGGAGTCAACTAGCGAACTCCTACGAGCAGTACTTC

D gene: TRBD2
J gene: TRBJ2-5
CDR3 length: 15
V gene: TRBV9
clone size: -
CDR3 protein: CASSVGAGGVETQYF
CDR3 DNA: TGTGCCAGCAGCGTGGGAGCGGGAGGGGTGGAGACCCAGTACTTC

D gene: -
J gene: TRBJ1-2
CDR3 length: 12
V gene: TRBV28
clone size: few
CDR3 protein: CASSQQGAGYTF
CDR3 DNA: TGTGCCAGCAGCCAACAGGGAGCTGGCTACACCTTC

D gene: -
J gene: TRBJ2-3
CDR3 length: 15
V gene: TRBV4-3
clone size: -
CDR3 protein: CASSQDYEGVDTQYF
CDR3 DNA: TGCGCCAGCAGCCAAGATTATGAAGGAGTAGATACGCAGTATTTT

D gene: -
J gene: TRBJ1-2
CDR3 length: 11
V gene: TRBV19
clone size: few
CDR3 protein: CATWRGHGYTF
CDR3 DNA: TGTGCCACCTGGCGGGGGCATGGCTACACCTTC

D gene: -
J gene: TRBJ1-1
CDR3 length: 14
V gene: TRBV25-1
clone size: -
CDR3 protein: CASRRGGLNTEAFF
CDR3 DNA: TGTGCCAGCAGGAGGGGAGGGCTGAACACTGAAGCTTTCTTT

D gene: TRBD1
J gene: TRBJ1-6
CDR3 length: 18
V gene: TRBV18
clone size: few
CDR3 protein: CASSPQSSGGPRNSPLHF
CDR3 DNA: TGTGCCAGCTCACCACAAAGCTCAGGGGGTCCGAGAAATTCACCCCTCCACTTT

D gene: -
J gene: TRBJ1-1
CDR3 length: 12
V gene: TRBV20-1
clone size: -
CDR3 protein: CSASGGGTEAFF
CDR3 DNA: TGCAGTGCTAGTGGTGGGGGGACTGAAGCTTTCTTT

D gene: TRBD2
J gene: TRBJ2-1
CDR3 length: 15
V gene: TRBV2
clone size: -
CDR3 protein: CASSEGGTMVNEQFF
CDR3 DNA: TGTGCCAGCAGTGAAGGAGGGACTATGGTCAATGAGCAGTTCTTC

D gene: TRBD2
J gene: TRBJ2-7
CDR3 length: 15
V gene: TRBV19
clone size: -
CDR3 protein: CASSPQASGNNEQYF
CDR3 DNA: TGTGCCAGTAGCCCGCAGGCTAGCGGGAACAACGAGCAGTACTTC

D gene: -
J gene: TRBJ2-7
CDR3 length: 13
V gene: TRBV7-2
clone size: -
CDR3 protein: CASQMTGYYEQYF
CDR3 DNA: TGTGCCAGTCAAATGACAGGTTACTACGAGCAGTACTTC

D gene: TRBD1
J gene: TRBJ1-2
CDR3 length: 14
V gene: TRBV5-4
clone size: -
CDR3 protein: CASSPGQGDYGYTF
CDR3 DNA: TGTGCCAGCAGCCCCGGACAGGGGGACTATGGCTACACCTTC

D gene: -
J gene: TRBJ1-5
CDR3 length: 14
V gene: TRBV6-5
clone size: once
CDR3 protein: CATSGGGQWQPQHF
CDR3 DNA: TGTGCCACCTCCGGGGGGGGCCAGTGGCAGCCCCAGCATTTT

D gene: -
J gene: TRBJ1-1
CDR3 length: 14
V gene: TRBV6-2/TRBV6-3
clone size: -
CDR3 protein: CASSFRQQNTEAFF
CDR3 DNA: TGTGCCAGCAGTTTCCGACAGCAGAACACTGAAGCTTTCTTT